These 29 T cell receptor beta chains were all obtained from the same sample, sequenced in a study of CD8 T cells in ankylosing spondylitis. General observations from the study: A TCR beta motif of 7 to 9 highly homologous variants seemed to mark ankylosing spondylitis blood.

TCRdb analysed the 5' RACE reads with MiXCR anew, one entry per CDR3 protein. The table includes around 770,000 distinct CDR3 sequences, under 20% detected once. No antigen is known for these receptors. The sample was blood, either unsorted or a sorted T cell fraction (not recorded which). The receptors derive from a male donor with ankylosing spondylitis.

There are a few counts of this clonotype. This sequence joins TRBV4-3 and TRBJ2-7; TRBD1 aligns across 8 bases. The CDR3 is made up of 16 amino acids. Germline V gene lookup returns CDR1 LGHNA and CDR2 YSLEER. The V and J ends lost 2 bases and 3 bases, in that order; junction bases with no gene match: 9. CDR3 residues: CASSQNRGSPLYEQYF. The CDR3 nucleotides read TGCGCCAGCAGCCAAAACAGGGGGTCGCCCCTCTACGAGCAGTACTTC.

The chain has TRBV2 and TRBJ1-4; D may be TRBD1 (6 bases). The length of the CDR3 is 17 residues. Looked up from germline, CDR1 is SNHLY and CDR2 is FYNNEI. V gave up 6 bases and J gave up 3 bases, with 20 bases separating them. In nucleotides, the CDR3 is TGTGCCAGCAGAGTGGGGGACACCCAACTGGCTAATGAAAAACTGTTTTTT. Translation gives CASRVGDTQLANEKLFF.

Notes on this clonotype: The junction departs from the called germline gene at one end, perhaps through a read error. The J gene is TRBJ2-3, the V gene TRBV7-7; D might be TRBD2 (7 bases). Germline V gene data show CDR1 as SSHAT and CDR2 as FNYEAQ (reference sequence). The CDR3 extends over 15 amino acids. CDR3 amino acids: CASSPRGGTADTQYF. The CDR3 bases are TGTGCTAGCAGCCCAAGGGGGGGGACTGCAGATACGCAGTATTTT. Combining the CDR3 with reference TRBV7-7 and TRBJ2-3 gives the whole variable domain GAGVSQSPRYKVTKRGQDVTLRCDPISSHATLYWYQQALGQGPEFLTYFNYEAQPDKSGLPSDRFSAERPEGSISTLTIQRTEQRDSAMYRCASSPRGGTADTQYFGPGTRLTVL.

This clonotype turned up a few times. The V call is TRBV7-2, the J call TRBJ2-1; 10 bases align to TRBD2. The CDR3 consists of 16 residues. The V gene end was trimmed by 10 bases and the J gene end by 3 bases; junction bases not matched to a gene: 12. CDR1 is SGHTA, CDR2 FQGNSA, per germline. CDR3 amino acids: CATRGGSGRGYNEQFF. The CDR3 DNA reads as TGTGCCACCCGTGGGGGGAGCGGGAGGGGCTACAATGAGCAGTTCTTC. Full variable domain (rest looked up from reference TRBV7-2 and TRBJ2-1): GAGVSQSPSNKVTEKGKDVELRCDPISGHTALYWYRQSLGQGLEFLIYFQGNSAPDKSGLPSDRFSAERTGGSVSTLTIQRTQQEDSAVYLCATRGGSGRGYNEQFFGPGTRLTVL.

The J gene is TRBJ1-2, the V gene TRBV4-1, with 7 bases aligning to TRBD1. With 7 bases clipped from V and 3 bases from J, the junction kept 11 bases outside the gene matches. This CDR3 contains 15 residues. Germline CDR1 is MGHRA and CDR2 is YSYEKL. For the CDR3, the DNA is TGCGCCAGCAACTTTAGGGGGACAGAGGACTATGGCTACACCTTC. Its protein is CASNFRGTEDYGYTF.

The chain couples TRBV27 to TRBJ2-2; D remains ambiguous. The CDR3 has 13 amino acids. The V gene lost 4 bases and the J gene lost 4 bases, with 7 bases spanning the gap. Looked up from germline, CDR1 is MNHEY and CDR2 is SMNVEV (reference sequence). CDR3 DNA sequence: TGTGCCAGCAGTTCGGTGGGCACCGGGGAGCTGTTTTTT. It is translated as CASSSVGTGELFF.

DNA of the CDR3: TGTGCCAGCAGCTTGAGTCTCCCGGGCAGGGAGTTCGGCGGGGAGCTGTTTTTT. This gives the protein CASSLSLPGREFGGELFF. The gene calls are TRBV5-5 and TRBJ2-2, with D possibly called TRBD1 or TRBD2 (5 bases each). The CDR3 has 18 residues. V lost 1 base and J 7 bases, leaving 23 bases between the germline ends. Germline-derived CDR1 and CDR2 are SGHKS and YYEKEE (reference sequence).

In this sample, this clonotype turned up many times. The V and J genes are TRBV5-1 and TRBJ1-4, with D perhaps matching TRBD1 (6 bases). CDR1 is SGHRS, CDR2 YFSETQ, per germline. Trimming cost V 2 bases and J 8 bases, with 10 bases left between them. The CDR3 runs 13 residues. In DNA form, the CDR3 reads TGCGCCAGCAGCTTACAGGGAACGGAAAAACTGTTTTTT. It is translated as CASSLQGTEKLFF.

V is TRBV20-1 and J is TRBJ2-3; 7 bases are shared with TRBD1. The CDR3 is 14 amino acids. Unmatched junction bases numbered 4, after V lost 3 bases and J lost 1 base. Looked up from germline, CDR1 is DFQATT and CDR2 is SNEGSKA (reference sequence). This CDR3 is CSASWDRRTDTQYF. DNA of the CDR3: TGCAGTGCTAGCTGGGACAGACGCACAGATACGCAGTATTTT.

The chain couples TRBV7-9 to TRBJ2-3, with D perhaps given as TRBD1 or TRBD2 (5 bases each). Between the trimmed V and J ends, which lost 5 bases and 4 bases, there was a span of 16 bases. The CDR3 is 15 amino acids. The V gene's germline CDR1 is SEHNR and CDR2 FQNEAQ (reference sequence). CDR3 nucleotides: TGTGCCAGCAGCGCCATGCAGGGAGTGGCAGATACGCAGTATTTT. This codes for CASSAMQGVADTQYF.

This clonotype was counted a few times. The chain links TRBV6-5 to TRBJ2-1, with 9 bases that match TRBD2. The CDR3 is 17 amino acids. Losses at the gene ends were 4 bases for V and 4 bases for J; bases not matched to a gene: 11. Germline V CDR1 and CDR2: MNHEY, SVGAGI. CDR3 loop: CASSSLGSGSLYNEQFF. In nucleotides, the CDR3 is TGTGCCAGCAGTTCCCTGGGTAGCGGGAGTCTTTACAATGAGCAGTTCTTC.

This clonotype was observed a handful of times. The chain couples TRBV12-3 or TRBV12-4 to TRBJ1-1; the D gene is possibly TRBD1 (5 bases). The germline V and J ends were trimmed by 3 bases and 6 bases, with 14 bases remaining between them. The CDR3 is 14 amino acids. DNA for the CDR3: TGTGCCAGCAGTTTGCAGGTGGGGGGACCTGAAGCTTTCTTT. Amino acid sequence: CASSLQVGGPEAFF.

Here the CDR3 DNA reads TGTGCCAGCAGAACTACGACAGCGGTCTCCTACGAGCAGTACTTC. This codes for CASRTTTAVSYEQYF. The rearrangement uses TRBV28 and TRBJ2-7, with D perhaps given as TRBD1 or TRBD2 (5 bases each). This CDR3 has 15 amino acids. V dropped 6 bases and J dropped 0 bases, with 15 bases sitting between them. Germline CDR1 and CDR2: MDHEN and SYDVKM.

This clonotype has more than one count but fewer than ten. The rearrangement uses TRBV10-3 and TRBJ1-4, with TRBD1 matching 7 bases. V shed 4 bases, J shed 8 bases, and the junction held 1 base outside the gene matches. The CDR3 is made up of 12 amino acids. The germline V gene has CDR1 ENHRY and CDR2 SYGVKD. CDR3 nucleotides: TGTGCCATCAGTGGGACAGGCGAAAAACTGTTTTTT. Its protein product is CAISGTGEKLFF.

The chain employs TRBV20-1 and TRBJ2-4, with 9 bases identical to TRBD2. V trimming: 3 bases; J trimming: 6 bases; junction bases outside the gene matches: 9. This CDR3 has 15 amino acids. CDR1 is DFQATT and CDR2 is SNEGSKA in the germline V gene (reference sequence). CDR3 coding DNA: TGCAGTGCTAGTGCGGGAGGGGGGTTAGGAAACATTCAGTACTTC. It translates to CSASAGGGLGNIQYF.

The sample holds a few counts of this clonotype. The chain couples TRBV3-1 to TRBJ1-6; D perhaps matches TRBD1 (5 bases). Germline-derived CDR1 and CDR2 are LGHDT and YNNKEL (reference sequence). The length of the CDR3 is 14 residues. V was pared by 3 bases and J by 10 bases, with 13 bases between. CDR3 loop: CASSQMARGSPLHF. In nucleotides, the CDR3 is TGTGCCAGCAGCCAGATGGCCCGGGGGTCACCCCTCCACTTT.

This chain links TRBV7-9 with TRBJ1-2, with TRBD1 matching 8 bases. Germline V gene sequence: CDR1 SEHNR, CDR2 FQNEAQ (reference sequence). The CDR3 has 15 residues. J gave up 4 bases and V 2 bases, and 6 bases lay outside the gene matches. The CDR3 reads CASSLTEDRAYGYTF. The CDR3 nucleotides are TGTGCCAGCAGCTTAACAGAGGACAGGGCCTATGGCTACACCTTC.

This clonotype was found many times. The chain has TRBV20-1 and TRBJ2-1; D call uncertain. The CDR3 has 15 residues. From germline, CDR1 is DFQATT and CDR2 SNEGSKA (reference sequence). The germline V and J ends were trimmed by 3 bases and 0 bases, with 12 bases remaining between them. The CDR3 DNA reads TGCAGTGCTAGGGACCTTTCCCACTCCTACAATGAGCAGTTCTTC. The encoded protein is CSARDLSHSYNEQFF.

The chain is built from TRBV3-1 and TRBJ2-5, with TRBD2 matching over 7 bases. CDR1 and CDR2 from the germline V gene are LGHDT and YNNKEL (reference sequence). The trim removed 0 bases at V and 5 bases at J, leaving 12 bases unmatched. The length of the CDR3 is 17 residues. The CDR3 bases are TGTGCCAGCAGCCAAGATTGGCTGGCGGGAGCATCTGAGACCCAGTACTTC. This encodes CASSQDWLAGASETQYF.

This clonotype was seen a few times. V gene TRBV15 combines with J gene TRBJ1-3; tentatively, D is TRBD1 (6 bases). There are 17 residues in the CDR3. CDR1 and CDR2 from the germline V gene are LNHNV and YYDKDF (reference sequence). V shed 0 bases and J shed 2 bases, with 14 bases lying between them. For the CDR3, the DNA is TGTGCCACCAGCAGAGACGTAGGGGGGGTGGCTGGAAACACCATATATTTT. Its protein is CATSRDVGGVAGNTIYF.

This clonotype was observed at least ten times. This sequence joins TRBV7-9 and TRBJ2-2; D not certain. The germline gives CDR1 SEHNR, CDR2 FQNEAQ (reference sequence). This CDR3 contains 13 residues. V gave up 1 base and J gave up 6 bases, with 6 bases separating them. The CDR3 coding sequence is TGTGCCAGCAGCTTAGTAGGGCCCGGGGAGCTGTTTTTT. Amino acids: CASSLVGPGELFF.

The genes are TRBV28 and TRBJ2-3; D is undetermined. The germline V gene encodes CDR1 MDHEN and CDR2 SYDVKM. The CDR3 runs 14 residues. The V gene lost 2 bases and the J gene lost 0 bases, with 6 bases spanning the gap. This CDR3 reads CASSLDDSTDTQYF. The CDR3 DNA follows: TGTGCCAGCAGTTTAGATGATAGCACAGATACGCAGTATTTT.

The chain recombines TRBV23-1 with TRBJ2-1, with D perhaps TRBD1 (6 bases). TRBV23-1 is identified as an open reading frame with a role that is uncertain. Trimming removed 0 bases from V and 4 bases from J, with 19 bases in between. The CDR3 loop spans 18 amino acids. The CDR3 DNA follows: TGCGCCAGCAGTCAATCGAAGGGGGTCTCCCCCTCTTACAATGAGCAGTTCTTC. This encodes CASSQSKGVSPSYNEQFF.

J is TRBJ1-6 and V is TRBV4-1, with 7 nucleotides matching TRBD1. In germline, CDR1 is MGHRA, CDR2 YSYEKL. After removal of 2 bases from V and 6 bases from J, the junction contained 4 bases not matched to a gene. This CDR3 has 15 amino acids. CDR3 sequence reads: CASSQLDRVNSPLHF. The CDR3, as DNA: TGCGCCAGCAGCCAACTCGACAGGGTTAATTCACCCCTCCACTTT.

The chain couples TRBV7-9 to TRBJ2-2; 8 bases are a match to TRBD1. The V gene's germline CDR1 is SEHNR and CDR2 FQNEAQ (reference sequence). Trimming removed 4 bases from V and 0 bases from J; junction bases left unmatched: 4. The length of the CDR3 is 16 residues. The CDR3 protein is CASSSGQGANTGELFF. Here the CDR3 DNA reads TGTGCCAGCAGCTCCGGACAGGGTGCGAACACCGGGGAGCTGTTTTTT.

In its sample, this clonotype was seen a few times. The DNA of the CDR3 is TGCAGCGTCCGGACTAGCGGGGGGGCAGATACGCAGTATTTT. Translation: CSVRTSGGADTQYF. The chain couples TRBV29-1 to TRBJ2-3; 15 positions agree with TRBD2. Germline CDR1 is SQVTM and CDR2 is ANQGSEA. J lost 4 bases, V lost 6 bases, and 2 bases had no gene match. This CDR3 comprises 14 residues.

This clonotype turned up a few times. The genes are TRBV12-3 or TRBV12-4 and TRBJ1-1, with D uncertain. V was clipped by 1 base and J by 6 bases, with 6 bases between them. This CDR3 has 12 residues. The CDR3 region is CASSLGLAEAFF. The CDR3 nucleotides read TGTGCCAGCAGTTTAGGTTTGGCTGAAGCTTTCTTT.

The table lists this clonotype with a few counts. The chain has TRBV5-6 and TRBJ2-3; D is perhaps TRBD2 (6 bases). The CDR3 is 13 residues long. The germline V and J ends were trimmed by 7 bases and 0 bases, with 9 bases remaining between them. Per germline, CDR1 SGHDT and CDR2 YYEEEE. The CDR3 nucleotides are TGTGCCAGCTTCGGGGGTAGCACAGATACGCAGTATTTT. It yields the protein CASFGGSTDTQYF.

The table lists this clonotype with a few counts. This sequence joins TRBV5-1 and TRBJ2-2; no clear D gene. CDR3 size: 13 residues. Germline V gene sequence: CDR1 SGHRS, CDR2 YFSETQ. Trimming shortened V by 3 bases and J by 5 bases, and 8 bases separated the two germline ends. The chain's CDR3 is CASSSHSTGELFF. The CDR3 nucleotides are TGCGCCAGCAGCTCCCACTCGACCGGGGAGCTGTTTTTT. Full variable domain (remainder filled in from reference TRBV5-1 and TRBJ2-2): KAGVTQTPRYLIKTRGQQVTLSCSPISGHRSVSWYQQTPGQGLQFLFEYFSETQRNKGNFPGRFSGRQFSNSRSEMNVSTLELGDSALYLCASSSHSTGELFFGEGSRLTVL.